Sequencing of this TCR beta chain was carried out in a study of beta chain features in type 1 diabetes. Study-wide results and caveats: Reduced insertions and increased deletions marked VDJ junctions in type 1 diabetes patients.

Reverse transcription of all isolated RNA meant that expressed TCRB transcripts were sequenced. Some clones are missing from TCRdb's copy, which holds only in-frame ones; the method was immunoSEQ multiplex PCR. The sample includes about 900,000 clones, 15% to 20% of them seen just once. Regarding this clone: The antigen remains unidentified.

Looked up from germline, CDR1 is SNHLY and CDR2 is FYNNEI. The CDR3 sequence is 14 residues long. The junction had 3 bases not matched to a gene; V was cut back by 4 bases and J by 1 base. This chain joins TRBV2 and TRBJ1-2, with TRBD1 matching 7 bases. Sequencing used naive CD4+ T cells from blood. The sequence derives from a woman under 30 in good health. The CDR3 is CASSAQGGNYGYTF. The CDR3 DNA follows: TGTGCCAGCAGTGCGCAGGGGGGTAACTATGGCTACACCTTC.